The 20 T cell receptor beta chains given below trace back to one sample, sequenced in a study of cytomegalovirus exposure and HLA in healthy donors. Both 60 Vbeta primers and 13 Jbeta primers went into the PCR. Sequenced by immunoSEQ multiplex PCR; TCRdb stores in-frame clones only, minus some. The sample contains approximately 180,000 clones, 75% of which appear only once. The sequencing input was PBMCs. The receptor source for this set is a male donor in good health and CMV-seronegative.

The CDR3: CASTSRLVGDIQYF. In DNA form, the CDR3 reads TGTGCCAGTACCTCTCGACTAGTTGGGGACATTCAGTACTTC. This chain links TRBV19 with TRBJ2-4; a possible D gene is TRBD2 (6 bases). V lost 7 bases to trimming and J lost 8 bases, with 18 bases between them. The CDR3 runs 14 residues. CDR1 LNHDA and CDR2 SQIVND come from the germline V gene (reference sequence).

This rearrangement joins TRBV6-1 to TRBJ2-1, with D maybe TRBD2 (6 bases). Germline V CDR1 and CDR2: MNHNS, SASEGT. Trimming cost V 4 bases and J 2 bases, with 12 bases left between them. The CDR3 has 15 amino acids. Here the CDR3 reads CASSVSGPPYNEQFF. In DNA form, the CDR3 reads TGTGCCAGCAGTGTTAGCGGACCTCCCTACAATGAGCAGTTCTTC.

Comment on this clone: Different DNA sequences within this sample yield the same CDR3. The rearrangement links TRBV4-2 to TRBJ2-3, with D uncertain. The CDR3 extends over 13 amino acids. Germline loops: CDR1 LGHNA, CDR2 YNFKEQ. V lost 2 bases and J 0 bases, leaving 3 bases between the germline ends. CDR3 amino acids: CASSQLSTDTQYF. CDR3 nucleotides: TGTGCCAGCAGCCAACTTAGCACAGATACGCAGTATTTT.

The chain recombines TRBV10-2 with TRBJ1-3; the D is unclear. The ends were cut back, 4 bases at V and 4 bases at J, with 8 bases in the middle. Germline V CDR1 and CDR2: WSHSY, SAAADI. This CDR3 is built from 13 residues. CDR3 loop: CASSAVAGNTIYF. CDR3 sequence (DNA): TGCGCCAGCAGTGCCGTAGCCGGAAACACCATATATTTT.

On this clone itself: The germline gene is not matched at one end of the junction; a read error may be the cause. The chain recombines TRBV6-4 with TRBJ2-2, with 10 positions matching TRBD1. This CDR3 comprises 14 residues. Germline V lookup: CDR1 MRHNA, CDR2 SNTAGT. The CDR3: CACRGTGDTGELFF. The DNA for the CDR3 is TGTGCCTGCAGGGGGACAGGGGACACCGGGGAGCTGTTTTTT.

The CDR3 protein is CASSSTVTNQPQHF. The CDR3 DNA follows: TGTGCCAGCAGTTCCACGGTTACCAATCAGCCCCAGCATTTT. The V and J genes are TRBV2 and TRBJ1-5; D not certain. The germline V and J ends were trimmed by 5 bases and 3 bases, with 11 bases remaining between them. Germline V lookup: CDR1 SNHLY, CDR2 FYNNEI. This CDR3 spans 14 amino acids.

The chain carries TRBV28 and TRBJ2-3; TRBD1 aligns across 9 bases. CDR3 length equals 14 residues. In germline, CDR1 is MDHEN, CDR2 SYDVKM. The V segment lost 7 bases and the J segment 3 bases; nucleotides outside the gene matches: 5. This chain's CDR3 is CASTPTGGTDTQYF. The CDR3 DNA is TGTGCCAGCACCCCGACAGGGGGGACAGATACGCAGTATTTT.

The chain links TRBV9 to TRBJ2-6, with D perhaps TRBD2 (5 bases). This CDR3 has 15 residues. Germline lookup yields CDR1 SGDLS and CDR2 YYNGEE. Between the trimmed V and J ends, which lost 0 bases and 4 bases, there was a span of 8 bases. The CDR3 sequence: CASSVGGIGANVLTF. The CDR3 DNA follows: TGTGCCAGCAGCGTAGGAGGGATCGGGGCCAACGTCCTGACTTTC. Variable domain in full (rest from reference TRBV9 and TRBJ2-6): DSGVTQTPKHLITATGQRVTLRCSPRSGDLSVYWYQQSLDQGLQFLIQYYNGEERAKGNILERFSAQQFPDLHSELNLSSLELGDSALYFCASSVGGIGANVLTFGAGSRLTVL.

V and J are TRBV19 and TRBJ2-1; the match to TRBD1 covers 8 bases. Germline V CDR1 and CDR2: LNHDA, SQIVND (reference sequence). J lost 5 bases, V lost 4 bases, and 13 bases had no gene match. This CDR3 spans 17 amino acids. The CDR3 loop is CASSTSRTGSFNNEQFF. The CDR3 DNA is TGTGCCAGTAGTACCTCACGGACAGGGTCCTTTAACAATGAGCAGTTCTTC.

The V call is TRBV6-1, the J call TRBJ1-5; 8 bases fit TRBD1. In germline, CDR1 is MNHNS, CDR2 SASEGT. The CDR3 covers 14 residues. J gave up 6 bases and V 2 bases, and 3 bases lay outside the gene matches. The CDR3 coding sequence is TGTGCCAGCAGTGAACAGACAGGGGCTCAGCCCCAGCATTTT. Its protein product is CASSEQTGAQPQHF.

The V gene is TRBV11-2, the J gene TRBJ2-3; 10 bases are shared with TRBD1. Germline V gene data show CDR1 as SGHAT and CDR2 as FQNNGV. The CDR3 covers 16 residues. V lost 5 bases and J lost 0; bases outside the gene matches: 5. The CDR3 here is CASSLRQGASTDTQYF. As DNA, the CDR3 is TGTGCCAGCAGCCTCAGACAGGGGGCGAGCACAGATACGCAGTATTTT. The full variable domain, rest sourced from reference TRBV11-2 and TRBJ2-3, is EAGVAQSPRYKIIEKRQSVAFWCNPISGHATLYWYQQILGQGPKLLIQFQNNGVVDDSQLPKDRFSAERLKGVDSTLKIQPAKLEDSAVYLCASSLRQGASTDTQYFGPGTRLTVL.

This clone was recorded a few times. V and J are TRBV9 and TRBJ2-4; 7 bases are shared with TRBD1. Trimming cost V 4 bases and J 7 bases; bases outside gene matches: 8. CDR3 length: 14 amino acids. Germline CDR1 and CDR2: SGDLS and YYNGEE. The CDR3 DNA reads as TGTGCCAGCAGCTTTACCGACAGGGTGAACATTCAGTACTTC. This encodes CASSFTDRVNIQYF.

This chain joins TRBV2 and TRBJ2-1; a possible D gene is TRBD1 (5 bases). Germline CDR1 is SNHLY and CDR2 is FYNNEI. CDR3 length equals 16 residues. Between the trimmed V and J ends, which lost 1 base and 2 bases, there was a span of 12 bases. CDR3 DNA sequence: TGTGCCAGCAGTGAAGAATCAGGGCTCCCCTACAATGAGCAGTTCTTC. Translation gives CASSEESGLPYNEQFF.

The rearrangement links TRBV2 to TRBJ2-1; 8 nucleotides align to TRBD2. V lost 6 bases to trimming and J lost 3 bases; unmatched junction nucleotides: 7. The germline gives CDR1 SNHLY, CDR2 FYNNEI. The CDR3 sequence is 15 residues long. The CDR3 nucleotides are TGTGCCAGCAGGGGGGGTAGCGGGAACTACAATGAGCAGTTCTTC. It is translated as CASRGGSGNYNEQFF.

The V gene is TRBV28, the J gene TRBJ2-4; TRBD2 is a possible D gene (5 bases). The germline CDR1 and CDR2 sequences are MDHEN and SYDVKM. V gave up 6 bases and J gave up 0 bases, with 15 bases separating them. The CDR3 extends over 16 amino acids. CDR3: CASSRTRVLAKNIQYF. For the CDR3, the DNA is TGTGCCAGCAGCCGGACGCGGGTCTTAGCCAAAAACATTCAGTACTTC.

The chain recombines TRBV6-1 with TRBJ1-6, with D uncertain. V gave up 9 bases and J gave up 10 bases, with 7 bases separating them. CDR3 length: 10 residues. CDR1 MNHNS and CDR2 SASEGT come from the germline V gene. The CDR3 loop reads CARRRSPLHF. CDR3 DNA sequence: TGTGCCAGGCGGCGGTCACCCCTCCACTTT.

This chain connects TRBV28 to TRBJ1-5; 11 bases fit TRBD1. The V segment lost 6 bases and the J segment 3 bases; nucleotides outside the gene matches: 7. The CDR3 contains 16 residues. From germline, CDR1 is MDHEN and CDR2 SYDVKM. The CDR3 DNA reads TGTGCCAGCAGGGGACAGGGGGGCACCCCCAATCAGCCCCAGCATTTT. It translates to CASRGQGGTPNQPQHF. Complete variable domain (other parts from reference TRBV28 and TRBJ1-5): DVKVTQSSRYLVKRTGEKVFLECVQDMDHENMFWYRQDPGLGLRLIYFSYDVKMKEKGDIPEGYSVSREKKERFSLILESASTNQTSMYLCASRGQGGTPNQPQHFGDGTRLSIL.

In this sample, this clone turned up a few times. The CDR3 loop reads CASGSGQGSGANVLTF. In DNA form, the CDR3 reads TGTGCTAGTGGTTCCGGCCAGGGCTCTGGGGCCAACGTCCTGACTTTC. The chain combines TRBV12-5 with TRBJ2-6; perhaps TRBD1 as D (5 bases). CDR3 length: 16 amino acids. Germline V gene data show CDR1 as LGHNT and CDR2 as FRNRAP. Trimming took off 4 bases at V and 0 bases at J, with 10 bases between the two ends.

This rearrangement joins TRBV25-1 to TRBJ2-7; no reliable D call. Germline CDR1 reads MGHDK; CDR2 reads SYGVNS. Trimming took off 1 base at V and 9 bases at J, with 7 bases between the two ends. This CDR3 contains 11 residues. The CDR3 region has the DNA TGTGCCAGCAGTGAATCCCCCGGGCAGTACTTC. Protein sequence: CASSESPGQYF.

This clone was observed once. The chain carries TRBV6-5 and TRBJ1-3; D is undetermined. The V gene's germline CDR1 is MNHEY and CDR2 SVGAGI. The CDR3 covers 13 residues. V was cut by 6 bases and J by 3 bases, with 9 bases left in between. CDR3 residues: CASRESNGNTIYF. The DNA of the CDR3 is TGTGCCAGCAGGGAGTCCAATGGAAACACCATATATTTT.